Shown below are 8 T cell receptor beta chains from a single sample sequenced in a study of blood T cell repertoires in COVID-19. The assay was immunoSEQ multiplex PCR, and TCRdb's table has in-frame clones only and misses some. The table records about 200,000 clones, about 90% of them present only once. The sample taken for sequencing was peripheral blood. All receptors derive from a man aged 40-49 years with active or convalescent COVID-19.

V usage is TRBV28 and J usage is TRBJ2-6, with a weak D call TRBD1 (5 bases). The V gene lost 7 bases and the J gene lost 4 bases, with 14 bases spanning the gap. Per germline, CDR1 MDHEN and CDR2 SYDVKM. The CDR3 is 15 residues long. The CDR3 sequence is CASMEQGSGANVLTF. The CDR3 bases are TGTGCCAGCATGGAGCAGGGTTCCGGGGCCAACGTCCTGACTTTC.

The genes are TRBV25-1 and TRBJ2-7, with 7 bases aligning to TRBD1. From germline, CDR1 is MGHDK and CDR2 SYGVNS. The CDR3 sequence is 15 residues long. V shed 4 bases, J shed 4 bases, and the junction held 10 bases outside the gene matches. The DNA of the CDR3 is TGTGCCAGCAGTGCCGCCGACAGGGTACATTACGAGCAGTACTTC. This sequence encodes CASSAADRVHYEQYF.

The chain recombines TRBV27 with TRBJ2-2; TRBD1 matches 8 bases. CDR1 and CDR2 (germline): MNHEY, SMNVEV (reference sequence). This CDR3 spans 14 amino acids. With V trimmed by 5 bases and J by 5 bases, 4 bases remained unmatched. CDR3 loop: CASSRQGRTGELFF. The CDR3 region has the DNA TGTGCCAGCAGTCGACAGGGGCGGACCGGGGAGCTGTTTTTT.

Here the CDR3 reads CASSPDRDTEAFF. CDR3 DNA sequence: TGTGCCAGCAGCCCCGACCGGGACACTGAAGCTTTCTTT. The gene calls are TRBV7-2 and TRBJ1-1; the D is unclear. Trimming pared 5 bases from V and 3 bases from J, leaving 10 bases between. The CDR3 totals 13 residues. The germline V gene has CDR1 SGHTA and CDR2 FQGNSA. The entire variable domain, with the rest obtained from reference TRBV7-2 and TRBJ1-1, is as follows: GAGVSQSPSNKVTEKGKDVELRCDPISGHTALYWYRQSLGQGLEFLIYFQGNSAPDKSGLPSDRFSAERTGGSVSTLTIQRTQQEDSAVYLCASSPDRDTEAFFGQGTRLTVV.

The chain links TRBV7-6 to TRBJ1-1; TRBD1 might be the D (6 bases). The CDR3 length is 18 residues. From germline, CDR1 is SGHVS and CDR2 FNYEAQ. With 1 base removed from V and 1 base from J, the gap between germline ends came to 19 bases. The CDR3 region has the DNA TGTGCCAGCAGCTTAGTGGGGTCGTACAGGGACAAGAACACTGAAGCTTTCTTT. Its protein product is CASSLVGSYRDKNTEAFF.

The V gene is TRBV11-3, the J gene TRBJ2-5; D possibly corresponds to TRBD2 (5 bases). The length of the CDR3 is 14 residues. The germline CDR1 and CDR2 sequences are SGHNT and YENEEA. V lost 0 bases and J 5 bases, leaving 10 bases between the germline ends. CDR3 nucleotides: TGTGCCAGCAGCTTAGATCGGGGTGGGGAGACCCAGTACTTC. It specifies CASSLDRGGETQYF.

Concerning this clone: An end of the junction does not agree with germline; a read error may underlie this. The chain joins TRBV13 to TRBJ1-1, with D perhaps TRBD1 (6 bases). The CDR3 is 14 residues long. The V gene's germline CDR1 is PRHDT and CDR2 FYEKMQ (reference sequence). The chain's CDR3 is CASSLGGAATQAFF. In DNA form, the CDR3 reads TGTGCCAGCAGCTTAGGGGGGGCTGCCACTCAAGCTTTCTTT.

The J gene is TRBJ1-1, the V gene TRBV30; D remains ambiguous. The germline gives CDR1 GTSNPN, CDR2 SVGIG (reference sequence). The CDR3 spans 12 residues. The germline V and J ends were trimmed by 0 bases and 10 bases, with 12 bases remaining between them. The chain's CDR3 is CAWSVDWRGAFF. The CDR3 nucleotides are TGTGCCTGGAGTGTAGACTGGAGAGGAGCTTTCTTT.